This TCR beta chain was sequenced in a study of blood T cell repertoires in COVID-19. Study overall: PBMCs, B-cell-depleted T cells, or T cells provided the cDNA or gDNA that made up the material.

Per germline, CDR1 MNHEY and CDR2 SVGEGT. Trimming took 3 bases from V and 7 from J, leaving 10 bases between them. The CDR3 contains 14 residues. Study processing details: Estimation of nucleated cell counts relied on the amplification of reference gene primers. Sequencing used immunoSEQ multiplex PCR; TCRdb keeps in-frame clones, though not all of them. V and J calls and clone size are those listed in that table; D and trimming were worked out from the DNA. The table includes around 700,000 clones, about nine tenths detected once. The rearrangement uses TRBV6-2 or TRBV6-3 and TRBJ1-6; possible D gene TRBD1, 5 bases. Sequenced input: peripheral blood. This TCR was sampled from a woman between 18 and 30 years old with acute or convalescent COVID-19. The DNA for the CDR3 is TGTGCCAGCAGTTATGGGGCAGGAAATTCACCCCTCCACTTT. Encoded protein: CASSYGAGNSPLHF.